This entry is about one T cell receptor (beta chain). The sample comes from a study of blood T cell repertoires in COVID-19. Study overall: There were acute and convalescent COVID-19 samples, and they came from the United States, Italy and Spain. PBMCs, B-cell-depleted T cells, or T cells provided the cDNA or gDNA that made up the material.

The CDR3 is 15 amino acids. The trim removed 4 bases at V and 6 bases at J, leaving 10 bases unmatched. CDR1 SGHTA and CDR2 FQGNSA come from the germline V gene. Per the authors' pipeline: Cell counts per sample came from amplifying reference gene primers. Some clones are missing from TCRdb's copy, which holds only in-frame ones; the method was immunoSEQ multiplex PCR. V, J and clone size are taken as reported in that table, and D and trimming were inferred from the DNA itself. The data contain over 250,000 clones, approximately 85% of them seen just once; the ten biggest clones take up less than 6.5%.

The sequence was obtained from a man aged 50 to 60 with active or convalescent COVID-19. The sample taken for sequencing was peripheral blood. The V call is TRBV7-2, the J call TRBJ2-3; the match to TRBD1 covers 7 bases. The chain's CDR3 is CASSYRPDRADTQYF. DNA of the CDR3: TGTGCCAGCAGCTACCGCCCCGACAGGGCCGATACGCAGTATTTT.